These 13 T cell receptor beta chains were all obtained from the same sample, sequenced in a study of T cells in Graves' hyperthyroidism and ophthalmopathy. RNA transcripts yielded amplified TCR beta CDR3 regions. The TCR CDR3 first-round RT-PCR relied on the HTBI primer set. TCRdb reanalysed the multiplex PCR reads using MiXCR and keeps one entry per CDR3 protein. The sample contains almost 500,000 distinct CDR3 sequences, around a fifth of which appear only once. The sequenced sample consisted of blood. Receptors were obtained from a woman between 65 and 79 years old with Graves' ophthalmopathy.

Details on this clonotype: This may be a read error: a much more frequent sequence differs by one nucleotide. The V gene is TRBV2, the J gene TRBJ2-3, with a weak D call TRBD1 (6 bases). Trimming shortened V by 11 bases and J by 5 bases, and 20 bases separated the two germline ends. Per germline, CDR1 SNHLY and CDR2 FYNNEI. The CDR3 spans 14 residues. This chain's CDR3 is CASAGQGRIDTQYF. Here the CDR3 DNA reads TGTGCCTCAGCAGGGCAGGGGAGAATAGATACGCAGTATTTT.

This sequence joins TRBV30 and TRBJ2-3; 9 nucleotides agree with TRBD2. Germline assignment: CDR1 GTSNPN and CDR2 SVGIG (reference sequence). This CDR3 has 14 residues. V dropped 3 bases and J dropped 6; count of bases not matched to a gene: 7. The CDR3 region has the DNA TGTGCCTGGAGAGGGGTAGCGGGAGACGATACGCAGTATTTT. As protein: CAWRGVAGDDTQYF.

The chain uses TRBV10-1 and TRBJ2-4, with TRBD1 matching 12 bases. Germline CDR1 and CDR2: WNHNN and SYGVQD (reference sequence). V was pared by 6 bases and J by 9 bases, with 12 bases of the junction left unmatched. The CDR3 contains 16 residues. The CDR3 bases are TGCGCCAGCAGCAACGAGAGGGGACAGGGGGCGAGCATTCAGTACTTC. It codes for CASSNERGQGASIQYF.

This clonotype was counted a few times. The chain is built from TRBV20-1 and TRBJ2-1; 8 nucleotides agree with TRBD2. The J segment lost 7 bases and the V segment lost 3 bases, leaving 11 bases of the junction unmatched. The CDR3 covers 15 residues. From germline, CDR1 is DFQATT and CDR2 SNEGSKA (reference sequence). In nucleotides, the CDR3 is TGCAGTGCTAGTAGCCGGGTAGCGGGATGGAATGAGCAGTTCTTC. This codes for CSASSRVAGWNEQFF.

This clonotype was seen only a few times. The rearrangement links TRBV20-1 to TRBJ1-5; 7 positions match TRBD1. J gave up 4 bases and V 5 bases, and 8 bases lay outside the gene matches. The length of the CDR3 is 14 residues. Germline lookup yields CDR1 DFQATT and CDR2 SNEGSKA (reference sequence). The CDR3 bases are TGCAGTGCTGGGGAGGGACAGCCAAATCAGCCCCAGCATTTT. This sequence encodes CSAGEGQPNQPQHF.

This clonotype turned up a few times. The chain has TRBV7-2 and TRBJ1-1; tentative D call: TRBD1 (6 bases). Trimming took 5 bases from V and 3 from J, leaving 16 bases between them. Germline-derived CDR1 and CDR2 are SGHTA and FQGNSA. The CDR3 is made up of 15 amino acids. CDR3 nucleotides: TGTGCCAGCAGCCCCATAGGACAGAGCCACACTGAAGCTTTCTTT. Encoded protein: CASSPIGQSHTEAFF.

The CDR3 bases are TGTGCCAGCAGCCAAGCCGGGTACACCGGGGAGCTGTTTTTT. It is translated as CASSQAGYTGELFF. The chain carries TRBV3-1 and TRBJ2-2; D remains ambiguous. The V end lost 1 base, the J end lost 3 bases, and 6 bases lay between the germline ends. The CDR3 extends over 14 amino acids. Germline V gene data show CDR1 as LGHDT and CDR2 as YNNKEL (reference sequence).

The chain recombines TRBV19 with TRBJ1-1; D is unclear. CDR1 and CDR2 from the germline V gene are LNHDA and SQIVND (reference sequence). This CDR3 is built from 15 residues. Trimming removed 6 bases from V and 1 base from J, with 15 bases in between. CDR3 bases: TGTGCCAGTAGCGATATGAGGGTTTGGAACACTGAAGCTTTCTTT. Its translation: CASSDMRVWNTEAFF.

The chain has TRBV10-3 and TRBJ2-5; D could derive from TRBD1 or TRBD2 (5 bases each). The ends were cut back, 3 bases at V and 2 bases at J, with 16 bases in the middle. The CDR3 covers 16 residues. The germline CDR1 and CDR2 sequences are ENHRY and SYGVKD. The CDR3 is CAISDTAGTGQETQYF. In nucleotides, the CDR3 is TGTGCCATCAGTGATACCGCCGGGACGGGTCAAGAGACCCAGTACTTC.

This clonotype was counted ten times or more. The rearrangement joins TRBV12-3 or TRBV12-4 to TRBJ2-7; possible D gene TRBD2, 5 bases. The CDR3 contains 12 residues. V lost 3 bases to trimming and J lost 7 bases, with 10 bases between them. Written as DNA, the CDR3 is TGTGCCAGCAGTTTCGCCGGAGGAGAGCAGTACTTC. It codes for CASSFAGGEQYF.

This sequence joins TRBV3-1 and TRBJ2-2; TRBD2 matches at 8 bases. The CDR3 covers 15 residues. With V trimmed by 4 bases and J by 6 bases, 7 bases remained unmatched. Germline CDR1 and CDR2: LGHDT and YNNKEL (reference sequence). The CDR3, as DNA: TGTGCCAGCAGCCGCCCCGGGACTAGTTCCGGGGAGCTGTTTTTT. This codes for CASSRPGTSSGELFF.

The CDR3 is CASSLIQGSNEQYF. The CDR3 region has the DNA TGTGCCAGCAGTTTAATACAGGGGTCTAACGAGCAGTACTTC. The gene calls are TRBV27 and TRBJ2-7; 7 bases map to TRBD1. This CDR3 is 14 amino acids long. CDR1 is MNHEY, CDR2 SMNVEV, per germline (reference sequence). V shed 2 bases and J 5 bases; nucleotides not matched to a gene: 6.

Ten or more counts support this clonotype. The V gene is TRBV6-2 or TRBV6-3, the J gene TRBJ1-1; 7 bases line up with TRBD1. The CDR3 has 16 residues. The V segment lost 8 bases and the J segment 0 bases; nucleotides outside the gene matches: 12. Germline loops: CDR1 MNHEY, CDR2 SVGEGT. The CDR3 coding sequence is TGTGCCAGCGGCTATATCCGGGGACAGCTGAACACTGAAGCTTTCTTT. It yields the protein CASGYIRGQLNTEAFF.